This TCR beta chain is from a study of OX40 agonist ivuxolimab in advanced cancers. Notes on the research overall: Ivuxolimab was a fully human IgG2 agonistic monoclonal antibody targeting the costimulatory receptor OX40 (CD134). The paper describes the monotherapy dose-escalation part (N of about 52 patients) of the phase I trial of ivuxolimab. Patients were allowed to have had prior anti-PD-1, anti-PD-L1 or anti-CTLA-4 therapy, and around 37% of the dose-escalation patients had previously received checkpoint inhibitors. Intravenous ivuxolimab was administered to patients every 2 weeks at six dose levels: 0.01, 0.1, 0.3, 1.5, 3 and 10 mg/kg. Three dose-escalation patients achieved partial responses, one with hepatocellular carcinoma and two with cutaneous melanoma. Of the 50 to 55 patients in dose escalation, approximately 20 had hepatocellular carcinoma, some 15 had melanoma, 9 had renal cell carcinoma and 9 had head and neck cancer. The purpose of peripheral TCRbeta sequencing was to test whether ivuxolimab changed TCR sequence diversity and led to clonal T-cell expansion. The dose-escalation cohort was 82.7% male with a mean age of roughly 62 years, ranging from roughly 23 to 85. Overall study outcomes, separate from this receptor: Low levels of normalized T-cell clonal expansion were also seen in some nonresponding patients. Clonal expansion of both CD4+ and CD8+ blood T cells was observed from baseline to week 6 at doses 0.1 to 3.0 mg/kg. In partial responders in the 0.1-3.0 mg/kg groups, normalized peripheral clonal expansion was found to be among the lowest, especially among CD8+ T cells. Antigen specificity was not determined for the clonally expanded peripheral T cells. After ivuxolimab, more expanded clones were found on average in CD8+ T cells than in CD4+ T cells.

Patients with autoimmune disease history or receiving systemic immunosuppression were excluded from the trial. Peripheral blood for TCR sequencing was drawn from every dose cohort at baseline, at cycle 4 day 1 and at cycle 7 day 1. Samples were obtained from an open-label, multicenter, first-in-human phase I dose-escalation trial of ivuxolimab. Adults with locally advanced or metastatic melanoma, renal cell, hepatocellular, or head and neck squamous cell carcinoma were enrolled in the trial. Before TCR sequencing, CD4+ T cells and CD8+ T cells from peripheral blood were sorted into separate populations. Concerning this clone: No antigen is known for it. Qualities for individual bases were not recorded, and no much larger clone is one base off.

CDR1 is given as MNHEY and CDR2 as SVGAGI, both from the germline V gene. From its cysteine to its phenylalanine, the CDR3 spans 14 amino acids. Solely the CDR3 DNA is kept, with 42 bases framed from the first base. For this chain, trimming is 6 bases at the V end and 8 bases at the J end, and the number of junction bases without a gene match is 4. To sequence the TCRbeta CDR3 region, genomic DNA was isolated from the sorted cells. The immunoSEQ Assay was used to sequence the TCRbeta CDR3 regions. The clones in this table, taken by TCRdb from immuneACCESS, are in-frame only. Not every clone is retained; where verified, under half of the shortfall comes from an unresolved V gene, and the cause of the rest is unknown. This sample has 55,000 to 70,000 clones in its table, and around four fifths of those were observed once. The top ten clones comprise 3.7% of the sample.

The TCR originated in an adult with an advanced solid tumor such as melanoma, head and neck, liver or kidney cancer. The input for sequencing was CD4+ or CD8+ T cells sorted from blood, taken in a trial of the OX40 agonist ivuxolimab. The chain joins TRBV6-5 to TRBJ2-1; a stretch of 13 junction bases matches TRBD2. At the DNA level, the sequence is TGTGCCAGCAGACGACTAGCGGGAGGACATGAGCAGTTCTTC. This translates into CASRRLAGGHEQFF.